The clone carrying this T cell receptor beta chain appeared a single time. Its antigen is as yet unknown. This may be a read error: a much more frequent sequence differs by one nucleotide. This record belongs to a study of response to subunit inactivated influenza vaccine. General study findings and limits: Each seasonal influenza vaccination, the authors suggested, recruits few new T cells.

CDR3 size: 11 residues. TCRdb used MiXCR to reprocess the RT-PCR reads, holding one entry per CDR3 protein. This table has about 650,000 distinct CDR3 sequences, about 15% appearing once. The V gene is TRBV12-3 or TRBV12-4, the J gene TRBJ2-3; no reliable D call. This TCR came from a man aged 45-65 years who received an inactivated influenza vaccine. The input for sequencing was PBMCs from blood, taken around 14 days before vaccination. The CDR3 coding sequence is TGTGTCAGCAGTTTTAGAGATACGCAGTATTTT. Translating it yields CVSSFRDTQYF.